This T cell receptor (beta chain) was captured in a study of blood T cell repertoires in COVID-19. Looking at the study overall: Collection of acute and convalescent COVID-19 samples took place in the United States, Italy and Spain. T cells, B-cell-depleted T cells, or PBMCs provided the cDNA or gDNA that served as material.

Original processing notes: From reference gene primer amplification, estimates of nucleated cell counts were derived. The assay was immunoSEQ multiplex PCR, and TCRdb's table has in-frame clones only and misses some. The DNA was the basis for D and trimming; V, J and clone size are from that table. The table shows tens of thousands of clones, with around 87% occurring only once. This clone has only one observation. The CDR3 covers 15 residues. Germline V CDR1 and CDR2: KGHSH, LQKENI. Trimming took 0 bases from V and 4 from J, leaving 9 bases between them. Sequencing input: peripheral blood. The receptor was derived from a human donor with acute or convalescent COVID-19. The donor label of this sample is uncertain. This sequence joins TRBV18 and TRBJ1-4; D remains ambiguous. CDR3 region: CASSPPAQNNEKLFF. The CDR3 region has the DNA TGTGCCAGCTCACCACCGGCCCAAAATAATGAAAAACTGTTTTTT. The variable domain in full, with the rest retrieved from reference TRBV18 and TRBJ1-4, is NAGVMQNPRHLVRRRGQEARLRCSPMKGHSHVYWYRQLPEEGLKFMVYLQKENIIDESGMPKERFSAEFPKEGPSILRIQQVVRGDSAAYFCASSPPAQNNEKLFFGSGTQLSVL.